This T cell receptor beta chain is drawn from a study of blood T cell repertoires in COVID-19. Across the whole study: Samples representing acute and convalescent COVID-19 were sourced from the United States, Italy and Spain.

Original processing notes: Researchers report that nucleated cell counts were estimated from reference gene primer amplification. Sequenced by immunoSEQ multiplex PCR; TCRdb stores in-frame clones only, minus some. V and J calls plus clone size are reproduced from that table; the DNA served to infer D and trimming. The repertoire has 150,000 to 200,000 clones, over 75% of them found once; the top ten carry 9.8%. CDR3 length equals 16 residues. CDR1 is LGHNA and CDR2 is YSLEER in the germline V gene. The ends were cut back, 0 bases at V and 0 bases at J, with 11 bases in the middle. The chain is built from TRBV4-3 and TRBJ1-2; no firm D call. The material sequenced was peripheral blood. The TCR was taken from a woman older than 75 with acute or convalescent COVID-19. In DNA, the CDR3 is TGCGCCAGCAGCCAAGATCAAGTCCAGGCTAACTATGGCTACACCTTC. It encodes CASSQDQVQANYGYTF.